Sequencing of this T cell receptor (beta chain) was carried out in a study of T-cell reconstitution after alpha-beta-depleted transplantation in children. Study-wide points: The high TCRbeta diversity at day 60 in some patients came from surviving recipient T cells and thymic progenitors. The authors attributed T-cell counts and diversity one year after transplant mostly to newly produced T cells. There were reportedly several hundred expanded graft clones from which alpha-beta T cells came about two months after transplant.

This clonotype was seen ten or more times. Its antigen is not identified. Construction of the TCRbeta library involved unique molecular identifiers. TCRdb reanalysed the PCR reads using MiXCR and keeps one entry per CDR3 protein. This sample yields around 600,000 distinct CDR3 sequences, of which more than 20% are seen a single time; roughly 13% belongs to the top ten. V lost 3 bases to trimming and J lost 3 bases, with 6 bases between them. The CDR3 is made up of 13 amino acids. The chain is built from TRBV12-3 or TRBV12-4 and TRBJ1-5, with D hard to call. This sequence originates from a boy younger than two who had a stem cell transplant for acute myeloid leukemia, so the T cells may come from the graft donor. The sample here was PBMCs, mostly from graft donor cells, taken 360 days after TCRalphabeta/CD19-depleted stem cell transplant. CDR3 sequence (DNA): TGTGCCAGCAGTTTTCACTTCAATCAGCCCCAGCATTTT. Translated: CASSFHFNQPQHF.